This TCR beta chain was observed in a study of cytomegalovirus exposure and HLA in healthy donors (TCRdb year 2017). Describing the broader study: In an earlier analysis of roughly 500 of the donors, 276 Gb of sequence data and 100 million or so unique TCR beta sequences from roughly 180 million T cells were reported. Among the roughly 390 genotyped donors, more than 70% belonged to the genetic ancestry cluster associated with self-reported Caucasian donors. Four or five DR-DQ haplotypes were handled as single units for association and clustering, since linkage in the cohort was strong. About 280 gigabases of sequencing data and around 80 million unique TCR sequences made up an early release that covered approximately 620 HLA-typed donors. In addition to the first cohort of 666 subjects, a separate validation cohort of 120 different subjects was used. In the later analysis, no new phenotypic data were used to find candidate immune exposures; instead, reliance was placed on TCR beta sequences and their occurrence across donors. In an earlier analysis of 587 of the donors, high-throughput TCR beta sequencing was used to judge whether each TCR beta V gene segment behaved as functional or pseudogenic. HLA typing covered class I and class II loci at four-digit resolution. The T cell repertoires of some 700 subjects were profiled by immunosequencing and related to cytomegalovirus serostatus. A later analysis re-analyzed previously published TCR beta repertoires from about 730 donors and added high-resolution HLA genotyping to study TCR occurrence patterns. Every discovery cohort repertoire had been produced on one sequencing platform. Donor age, sex, ethnicity and CMV serostatus were collected together with the repertoire data. Genome-wide SNP genotypes for about 55% of the roughly 670 donors were used in a later genetic analysis, which treated that subset as a discovery cohort. The study was designed to test whether signatures of past pathogen exposure could be identified by cataloging public T cell receptors. On average, roughly 250,000 unique TCR beta nucleotide sequences were sequenced per donor among fewer than 500 genotyped donors of the cohort, with roughly 18% of those sequences being non-productive. To predict cytomegalovirus infection status, the study combined high-throughput TCR immunosequencing, statistical association of individual TCRs with disease status, and machine learning. Typing coverage varied by locus: about 620-640 donors for A, B, C, DRB1 and DQB1; approximately 500 for DQA1; approximately 610 for DPA1; approximately 490 for DPB1.

The cohort comprised fewer than 700 healthy bone marrow donors. At the time of sampling, every cohort member was nominally healthy, though immune exposures that went unrecorded were likely present. The donor tested CMV seropositive, placing the donor among the roughly 270 seropositive members of the cohort. A peripheral blood sample was provided by each donor, and peripheral blood mononuclear cells were used for TCR beta sequencing. Genomic DNA was extracted from the blood cell samples with the Qiagen DNeasy Blood Extraction Kit. Receptor libraries were prepared by the immunoSEQ multiplex PCR assay. A mixture of 60 forward primers for TCR Vbeta segments and 13 reverse primers for TCR Jbeta segments was used in the multiplex PCR. The CDR3 region of rearranged TCR beta genes was amplified from genomic DNA with a multiplex PCR assay. The amplified TCR beta libraries were sequenced on the Illumina HiSeq System as 87-base-pair reads. The original pipeline was this. A later analysis counted around 72 million unique TCR beta chains across the 550 to 700 repertoires, and around 12 million of these chains were shared by at least two donors. Raw reads were error-corrected and collapsed into unique sequences with a nearest-neighbor algorithm that merged closely related sequences to remove PCR and sequencing errors. Alignment of CDR3 sequences to IMGT reference sequences was used to assign V, D and J gene segments. Each retained sequence needed at least a six-nucleotide match to both a V gene segment and a J gene segment. Rearrangements were called productive when the CDR3 lacked stop codons and stayed in frame with V and J; all others were non-productive. Following IMGT convention, CDR3 was defined as the stretch from the second conserved V-encoded cysteine up to the conserved J-encoded phenylalanine. The earlier analysis of about 560 of the donors excluded any sequence lacking an unambiguous match to a single V gene segment. An earlier analysis of 450 to 650 of the donors called V segments functional above 56.7% productive rearrangements and segregating when the between-donor standard deviation exceeded 5%. A statistical classification framework was developed to diagnose cytomegalovirus status using the catalog of TCR beta chain sequences. V and J gene assignment, in a later analysis, came from comparing TCR nucleotide sequences with IMGT/GENE-DB human TR gene sequences. Using the TCRdist pipeline, a later analysis assigned CDR3 sequences along with most-parsimonious VDJ recombination scenarios. In a later analysis, every TCR beta chain was defined by the combination of its CDR3 amino acid sequence and its V-gene family, and reads without a unique V-gene family were dropped. A later analysis removed several hundred highly shared, low-generation-probability nucleotide sequences to deal with suspected cross-contamination and a sequencing artifact. For each public chain, a later analysis derived a clonal expansion index from normalized ranks of inferred template counts within each repertoire. In a later analysis, generation probabilities were computed using a VDJ recombination model fitted to out-of-frame rearrangements, and the results were checked against IGoR. A later analysis scored TCR-TCR, TCR-HLA and TCR-CMV co-occurrence with hypergeometric tests, applying a repertoire-size bias correction to TCR pairs. A later analysis estimated false discovery rates by permuting HLA or CMV assignments 20 times. In a later analysis, co-occurring TCRs were grouped with DBSCAN, and TCRdist sequence similarity was added when clustering was performed within HLA-allele-positive subsets. For co-occurrence clustering, repertoires with fewer than 30,000 or more than 120,000 public chains were excluded, along with 4 to 6 repertoires with anomalous nucleotide sharing. Held by TCRdb, this immuneACCESS table contains in-frame sequences only and omits some clones. Under half of the omission traces to an unresolved V gene where checked; the cause of the rest is unknown. That table supplies the V and J calls and clone size; D and trimming were determined from the DNA. This sample holds approximately 210,000 clones; roughly four fifths were observed only once. 2% to 2.5% of the sample rests with the top ten.

The CDR3 contains 13 residues, cysteine and phenylalanine counted. CDR3 DNA is the only sequence kept; it has 39 bases, read in frame from the first base. CDR1 and CDR2, looked up from the germline V gene, are SGDLS and YYNGEE. V is shortened by 4 bases, J by 7 bases, and the region joining them spans 15 bases. Notes on this clone: The antigen it recognizes is unknown. Within one base of it there is no much larger clone, and no base qualities were kept.

Paper-wide results and their limitations: The only immune exposure information available for the cohort was CMV serostatus. Sequencing depth was assumed to be roughly uniform across donors in the presence/absence analyses, though that assumption may not hold. Broadly in line with IMGT annotations, most TCR beta V segments showed up in productive rearrangements about 90% or about 30% of the time in an earlier analysis of around 600 of the donors. The earlier analysis of a few hundred of the donors excluded approximately 15 rarely observed V segments, including chromosome 9 orphons, because counts were too low. In a later analysis, HLA-associated TCR beta chains showed more clonal expansion and lower generation probabilities than non-associated chains that were equally common. A group of highly shared sequence variants was considered likely to be a technical artifact of the sequencing pipeline. Strong co-occurrence of HLA alleles, especially DR and DQ, made assigning TCR associations to individual alleles difficult. Only TCR beta chains were sequenced in this cohort, and the absence of alpha or paired-chain data limited detectable features. HLA typing was unavailable for some donors at each locus, so association tests used only the typed subset. The authors suggested that the approach could potentially be extended to other disease states and immunological phenotypes. In both the original and validation cohorts, the classifier was reported to diagnose cytomegalovirus status with high specificity and sensitivity. In a later genetic analysis, fewer N-insertions in productive TCRs were reported among donors in an Asian-associated ancestry cluster than the roughly 700-donor mean. Across donors, most TCR sequences were observed very rarely, whereas some public TCRs were present in many individuals. Linkage disequilibrium might explain the correlated functional status among segregating V segments, but an unknown experimental factor could not be excluded. At a false discovery rate of 0.05, a later analysis linked around 15,000 TCR beta sequences to specific HLA alleles. A further reported finding was that TCR beta sequences accurately predicted the HLA-A and HLA-B alleles for most subjects in the first cohort. In a later analysis, the rate of TCR association differed among HLA loci, with DRB1 alleles having the most associated TCRs and HLA-C alleles having the fewest. According to a later analysis, parvovirus B19, influenza, CMV and Epstein-Barr virus appeared linked to several top co-occurrence clusters. In the study, 150 to 200 TCR beta chains were listed as associated with cytomegalovirus. According to a later analysis, most CMV-associated TCR beta chains appeared to be HLA-restricted, and the HLA associations seemed to be driven largely by CMV exposure. A few of the identified cytomegalovirus-associated TCR beta chains were confirmed in vitro to be specific for cytomegalovirus antigens. The 87-base-pair reads could not distinguish some IMGT-functional V segments, including TRBV6-2 and TRBV6-3, so those segments were excluded. In a later genetic analysis, a missense DCLRE1C variant was associated with V-gene and J-gene trimming of TCR beta chains, and the association was replicated in an independent cohort.

This clonotype was sampled from a young woman in good health and CMV-seropositive. Sequencing used PBMCs. The chain uses TRBV9 and TRBJ2-7, with TRBD2 tentatively as D gene (5 bases match). In nucleotide form, the sequence is TGTGCCAGCAGCCTTGGGCCGACGGGGGAGCAGTACTTC. This codes for CASSLGPTGEQYF.